A single sample gave rise to the 26 T cell receptor beta chains below, sequenced in a study of cytomegalovirus exposure and HLA in healthy donors. PCR primers comprised 60 Vbeta and 13 Jbeta primers. Sequencing used immunoSEQ multiplex PCR; TCRdb keeps in-frame clones, though not all of them. The table has over 100,000 clones, 75% to 80% seen once. The sequenced sample was PBMCs. These receptor sequences come from a man aged 55 to 70 in good health and CMV-seropositive.

V gene TRBV5-5 combines with J gene TRBJ2-3; maybe TRBD1 (5 bases). V lost 0 bases, J lost 2 bases, and 7 bases lay in between. Germline loops: CDR1 SGHKS, CDR2 YYEKEE (reference sequence). The CDR3 has 14 residues. CDR3 in DNA: TGTGCCAGCAGCTTGGAGACAGCCACAGATACGCAGTATTTT. Protein product: CASSLETATDTQYF.

The genes are TRBV6-5 and TRBJ1-5; TRBD1 is a possible D gene (6 bases). Between the trimmed V and J ends, which lost 6 bases and 3 bases, there was a span of 12 bases. Germline V lookup: CDR1 MNHEY, CDR2 SVGAGI. CDR3 size: 14 residues. CDR3 region: CASSFDRSNQPQHF. CDR3 nucleotide sequence: TGTGCCAGCAGCTTTGACAGGTCCAATCAGCCCCAGCATTTT.

J is TRBJ2-3 and V is TRBV9, with TRBD2 as a possible D gene (5 bases). The V gene's germline CDR1 is SGDLS and CDR2 YYNGEE. The CDR3 sequence is 15 residues long. V lost 3 bases and J 0 bases, leaving 11 bases between the germline ends. CDR3 bases: TGTGCCAGCAGCGGGGGAAGCGGCAGCACAGATACGCAGTATTTT. Translated, it gives CASSGGSGSTDTQYF.

The rearrangement joins TRBV11-2 to TRBJ2-2; TRBD2 agrees at 11 bases. Germline loops: CDR1 SGHAT, CDR2 FQNNGV. This CDR3 has 15 residues. Trimming at V came to 5 bases and at J to 7 bases, leaving 6 bases not matched to a gene. CDR3 sequence: CASSSSGGGIGELFF. The CDR3 DNA follows: TGTGCCAGCAGCAGTAGCGGGGGGGGAATCGGGGAGCTGTTTTTT.

This clone was found a few times. The chain is built from TRBV11-3 and TRBJ2-3; 7 positions match TRBD1. Germline values: CDR1 SGHNT, CDR2 YENEEA. The CDR3 length is 16 residues. Trimming at V came to 1 base and at J to 4 bases, leaving 8 bases not matched to a gene. CDR3 in DNA: TGTGCCAGCAGCTTAGTTACAGGGGACGAAGCAGATACGCAGTATTTT. Protein sequence: CASSLVTGDEADTQYF.

V usage is TRBV7-9 and J usage is TRBJ2-1; 13 bases are a match to TRBD2. The germline CDR1 and CDR2 sequences are SEHNR and FQNEAQ (reference sequence). The trim removed 5 bases at V and 0 bases at J, leaving 10 bases unmatched. The CDR3 loop spans 19 amino acids. The CDR3 loop reads CASSTLLAGGLLSYNEQFF. The CDR3 coding sequence is TGTGCCAGCAGCACCTTACTAGCGGGGGGGTTACTCTCCTACAATGAGCAGTTCTTC.

In its sample, this clone was seen once. The chain uses TRBV7-2 and TRBJ1-1; TRBD1 matches at 7 bases. In germline, CDR1 is SGHTA, CDR2 FQGNSA. The CDR3 spans 15 residues. Trimming cost V 0 bases and J 5 bases; bases outside gene matches: 6. The CDR3 loop is CASSLANRGKTEAFF. CDR3 nucleotides: TGTGCCAGCAGCTTAGCTAACAGGGGAAAAACTGAAGCTTTCTTT. Drawing the rest from reference TRBV7-2 and TRBJ1-1, the complete variable domain is GAGVSQSPSNKVTEKGKDVELRCDPISGHTALYWYRQSLGQGLEFLIYFQGNSAPDKSGLPSDRFSAERTGGSVSTLTIQRTQQEDSAVYLCASSLANRGKTEAFFGQGTRLTVV.

V gene TRBV5-6 combines with J gene TRBJ1-1; a weak D match, TRBD1 (5 bases). Germline assignment: CDR1 SGHDT and CDR2 YYEEEE. Trimming shortened V by 5 bases and J by 1 base, and 9 bases separated the two germline ends. This CDR3 spans 13 amino acids. The CDR3 coding sequence is TGTGCCAGCAGACGTACAGGGAACACTGAAGCTTTCTTT. This encodes CASRRTGNTEAFF.

The CDR3 bases are TGTGCCAGCAGCGTAGCTACGGGGGGGTACGAGCAGTACTTC. This encodes CASSVATGGYEQYF. The V and J genes are TRBV9 and TRBJ2-7; TRBD2 agrees at 8 bases. Germline lookup yields CDR1 SGDLS and CDR2 YYNGEE. This CDR3 has 14 residues. V gave up 0 bases and J gave up 4 bases; unmatched junction bases: 3.

This chain joins TRBV5-1 and TRBJ2-1, with D possibly matching TRBD1 (6 bases). Germline V gene sequence: CDR1 SGHRS, CDR2 YFSETQ. The CDR3 is 16 amino acids. V lost 0 bases, J lost 5 bases, and 15 bases lay in between. CDR3 nucleotides: TGCGCCAGCAGCTTGGAGACCTTAGACAGGAACAATGAGCAGTTCTTC. Protein product: CASSLETLDRNNEQFF.

The chain recombines TRBV10-2 with TRBJ2-5; 13 bases fit TRBD2. Germline CDR1 and CDR2: WSHSY and SAAADI. The CDR3 is 14 amino acids. V trimming: 10 bases; J trimming: 5 bases; junction bases outside the gene matches: 7. The CDR3 DNA reads TGCGCCACCTGGGGACTAGCGGGGTGGGAGACCCAGTACTTC. It codes for CATWGLAGWETQYF.

This sequence joins TRBV15 and TRBJ2-3, with TRBD1 as a possible D gene (6 bases). Germline assignment: CDR1 LNHNV and CDR2 YYDKDF (reference sequence). CDR3 length: 14 residues. Trimming cost V 4 bases and J 2 bases, with 10 bases left between them. The CDR3 sequence: CATSIQGDTDTQYF. In DNA form, the CDR3 reads TGTGCCACCAGCATACAGGGAGACACAGATACGCAGTATTTT.

The chain combines TRBV6-5 with TRBJ2-3, with 8 bases that match TRBD2. The germline CDR1 and CDR2 sequences are MNHEY and SVGAGI. The CDR3 has 15 residues. Trimming at V came to 2 bases and at J to 3 bases, leaving 4 bases not matched to a gene. DNA for the CDR3: TGTGCCAGCAGTTACCAGCGGGGGCGGACAGATACGCAGTATTTT. This gives the protein CASSYQRGRTDTQYF.

The chain links TRBV7-9 to TRBJ2-1; 11 bases agree with TRBD1. This CDR3 contains 16 residues. Trimming cost V 4 bases and J 5 bases; bases outside gene matches: 7. Germline values: CDR1 SEHNR, CDR2 FQNEAQ (reference sequence). CDR3 sequence: CASSSIGTGGDNEQFF. In nucleotides, the CDR3 is TGTGCCAGCAGCTCTATCGGGACAGGGGGGGACAATGAGCAGTTCTTC.

This sequence joins TRBV7-9 and TRBJ1-5; 9 bases match TRBD1. Germline trimming cut 1 base from V and 1 base from J; bases unmatched to any gene: 5. There are 17 residues in the CDR3. Germline V gives CDR1 SEHNR, CDR2 FQNEAQ (reference sequence). The chain's CDR3 is CASSLDRGTGSNQPQHF. The CDR3 coding sequence is TGTGCCAGCAGCTTAGATCGGGGGACAGGGAGCAATCAGCCCCAGCATTTT.

The chain employs TRBV4-2 and TRBJ2-3; 8 bases map to TRBD2. This CDR3 contains 15 residues. V was clipped by 1 base and J by 5 bases; unmatched bases: 5. Germline lookup yields CDR1 LGHNA and CDR2 YNFKEQ. The chain's CDR3 is CASSQGRGGRDTQYF. The CDR3, as DNA: TGTGCCAGCAGCCAAGGACGGGGGGGCCGAGATACGCAGTATTTT.

This clone was seen a single time. The chain links TRBV5-1 to TRBJ2-1; 9 nucleotides agree with TRBD1. Germline CDR1 reads SGHRS; CDR2 reads YFSETQ. The CDR3 covers 15 residues. Trimming took 4 bases from V and 2 from J; bases not matched to a gene: 4. CDR3 residues: CASSVGQGTYNEQFF. Here the CDR3 DNA reads TGCGCCAGCAGCGTGGGACAGGGCACCTACAATGAGCAGTTCTTC.

This sequence joins TRBV9 and TRBJ1-1; the D gene is possibly TRBD1 (6 bases). The CDR3 runs to 16 residues. The V gene lost 4 bases and the J gene lost 0 bases, with 16 bases spanning the gap. Germline CDR1 SGDLS, CDR2 YYNGEE. DNA for the CDR3: TGTGCCAGCAGCACAGGGACGGCTACAATGAACACTGAAGCTTTCTTT. Translation gives CASSTGTATMNTEAFF.

The V and J genes are TRBV7-9 and TRBJ2-1; perhaps TRBD1 as D (8 bases). CDR1 and CDR2 from the germline V gene are SEHNR and FQNEAQ (reference sequence). V dropped 5 bases and J dropped 8 bases, with 22 bases sitting between them. This CDR3 is built from 16 residues. The CDR3 nucleotides are TGTGCCAGCAGCCCGACAGGGGAGGGGGTTCCCCATGAGCAGTTCTTC. It translates to CASSPTGEGVPHEQFF.

The J gene is TRBJ1-1, the V gene TRBV6-5; a weak D match, TRBD1 (5 bases). Trimming stripped 7 bases from V and 1 base from J, with 16 bases between. Germline V gene sequence: CDR1 MNHEY, CDR2 SVGAGI. This CDR3 is built from 15 residues. In DNA, the CDR3 is TGTGCCAGCACTAAGAGCGGGACTCCGAACACTGAAGCTTTCTTT. Its translation is CASTKSGTPNTEAFF.

J is TRBJ1-5 and V is TRBV6-6; D possibly corresponds to TRBD1 (5 bases). In germline, CDR1 is MNHNY, CDR2 SVGAGI (reference sequence). V was cut by 2 bases and J by 3 bases, with 11 bases left in between. The CDR3 consists of 15 residues. CDR3 DNA: TGTGCCAGCAGTTACGTCCAGGGATTCAATCAGCCCCAGCATTTT. Translated, it gives CASSYVQGFNQPQHF.

J is TRBJ2-3 and V is TRBV2; 8 bases map to TRBD2. J gave up 4 bases and V 5 bases, and 11 bases lay outside the gene matches. This CDR3 is built from 16 residues. Germline V gene lookup returns CDR1 SNHLY and CDR2 FYNNEI. The CDR3 DNA is TGTGCCAGCAGTTTAGGAGGGACTAGGGTCTCAGATACGCAGTATTTT. It specifies CASSLGGTRVSDTQYF.

The chain combines TRBV29-1 with TRBJ1-6; 8 bases are a match to TRBD1. CDR1 and CDR2 (germline): SQVTM, ANQGSEA. This CDR3 has 13 residues. V lost 7 bases and J lost 7; bases outside the gene matches: 6. Here the CDR3 DNA reads TGCAGCGCTAGGACAGGGACGAATTCACCCCTCCACTTT. Amino acids: CSARTGTNSPLHF.

The V call is TRBV25-1, the J call TRBJ2-2; 9 bases map to TRBD1. This CDR3 is 15 amino acids long. Germline lookup yields CDR1 MGHDK and CDR2 SYGVNS. With V trimmed by 4 bases and J by 4 bases, 4 bases remained unmatched. This CDR3 reads CASSAVQGATGELFF. The CDR3 bases are TGTGCCAGCAGTGCAGTACAGGGGGCCACCGGGGAGCTGTTTTTT. Full variable domain (missing parts from reference TRBV25-1 and TRBJ2-2): EADIYQTPRYLVIGTGKKITLECSQTMGHDKMYWYQQDPGMELHLIHYSYGVNSTEKGDLSSESTVSRIRTEHFPLTLESARPSHTSQYLCASSAVQGATGELFFGEGSRLTVL.

This sequence joins TRBV10-3 and TRBJ1-2; 11 bases map to TRBD1. The CDR3 runs to 17 residues. Germline CDR1 is ENHRY and CDR2 is SYGVKD. Losses at the gene ends were 2 bases for V and 7 bases for J; bases not matched to a gene: 12. The CDR3 here is CAISEPPQGQGALGYTF. In nucleotides, the CDR3 is TGTGCCATCAGTGAGCCCCCCCAAGGACAGGGGGCTCTTGGCTACACCTTC.

Only one count was recorded for this clone. The chain couples TRBV27 to TRBJ1-6, with TRBD1 identical over 8 bases. Per the germline V gene, CDR1 is MNHEY and CDR2 is SMNVEV (reference sequence). The CDR3 has 13 residues. J gave up 13 bases and V 6 bases, and 8 bases lay outside the gene matches. As DNA, the CDR3 is TGTGCCAGCAGGGAGCAGGGGGCTGGGCCCCTCCACTTT. Amino acids: CASREQGAGPLHF.